This TCR beta chain was recorded in a study of T-cell reconstitution after alpha-beta-depleted transplantation in children. Study results and limitations: One year after transplant, T-cell counts and diversity came mostly from newly produced T cells. Elevated TCRbeta diversity at day 60 was traced, in some patients, to surviving recipient T cells and thymic progenitors. By about two months after transplant, alpha-beta T cells reportedly arose from several hundred graft clones that had expanded.

The CDR3 is 14 residues long. From germline, CDR1 is DFQATT and CDR2 SNEGSKA (reference sequence). V was clipped by 1 base and J by 4 bases; unmatched bases: 3. In this sample, this clonotype turned up many times. Its antigen remains unidentified. This sample's TCRbeta library carried unique molecular identifier barcodes. TCRdb independently ran MiXCR on the PCR reads; one entry per CDR3 protein. This table holds 40,000 to 60,000 distinct CDR3 sequences, around 8.8% found once. This sequence joins TRBV20-1 and TRBJ2-1, with 8 positions matching TRBD2. The sample consisted of PBMCs, mostly from graft donor cells, taken 60 days after TCRalphabeta/CD19-depleted stem cell transplant. The clonotype comes from a male patient aged 2 to 10 who had a stem cell transplant for chronic granulomatous disease, so the T cells may come from the graft donor. In DNA form, the CDR3 reads TGCAGTGCTAGAGTCGGGAGGGGTTACAATGAGCAGTTCTTC. Translated, it gives CSARVGRGYNEQFF.